One sample yielded the 5 T cell receptor beta chains listed below, sequenced in a study of PD-L1 blockade in urothelial cancer (TCRdb year 2017). The sample's time point label, decoded: peripheral blood 6 weeks after treatment start. The protocol used for the library was the immunoSEQ multiplex PCR assay. The source is immuneACCESS, and TCRdb retained only in-frame sequences with V and J called. Part of the clones is not carried over; for the studies checked, unresolved V genes explain less than half of this, and the remainder is unexplained. The sample table lists some 110,000 clones, approximately 90% of them with a count of one. The ten largest clonotypes hold approximately 3.5% of the sample. The material sequenced was PBMCs, taken around atezolizumab (anti-PD-L1) treatment. Source of these receptors: a man in his fifties or sixties with urothelial cancer.

This clone was observed a single time. The chain uses TRBV6-5 and TRBJ2-1, with 7 bases identical to TRBD2. With 8 bases clipped from V and 6 bases from J, the junction kept 10 bases outside the gene matches. The CDR3 is 14 amino acids. Per the germline V gene, CDR1 is MNHEY and CDR2 is SVGAGI. The CDR3 DNA reads as TGTGCCAGCCGGGCTAGCGGAGGCGGCAATGAGCAGTTCTTC. As protein: CASRASGGGNEQFF.

The J gene is TRBJ2-2, the V gene TRBV19; 9 bases fit TRBD1. This CDR3 contains 15 residues. Germline trimming cut 4 bases from V and 5 bases from J; bases unmatched to any gene: 5. Germline V lookup: CDR1 LNHDA, CDR2 SQIVND (reference sequence). CDR3 sequence: CASSTGTGRTGELFF. Here the CDR3 DNA reads TGTGCCAGTAGTACCGGGACAGGGAGAACCGGGGAGCTGTTTTTT. The full variable domain, with the rest looked up from reference TRBV19 and TRBJ2-2, is DGGITQSPKYLFRKEGQNVTLSCEQNLNHDAMYWYRQDPGQGLRLIYYSQIVNDFQKGDIAEGYSVSREKKESFPLTVTSAQKNPTAFYLCASSTGTGRTGELFFGEGSRLTVL.

V gene TRBV7-2 combines with J gene TRBJ2-1; 9 bases are a match to TRBD2. Germline-derived CDR1 and CDR2 are SGHTA and FQGNSA. V lost 6 bases, J lost 10 bases, and 10 bases stayed unmatched. The CDR3 totals 14 residues. This CDR3 reads CASRIAGGPQEQFF. CDR3 DNA sequence: TGTGCCAGCAGAATCGCGGGAGGGCCCCAGGAGCAGTTCTTC.

The chain uses TRBV6-1 and TRBJ2-3, with 8 bases fitting TRBD1. The CDR3 totals 15 residues. Germline CDR1 MNHNS, CDR2 SASEGT. The trim removed 4 bases at V and 3 bases at J, leaving 6 bases unmatched. The CDR3 loop is CASSGTGTGTDTQYF. The CDR3 nucleotides are TGTGCCAGCAGTGGGACCGGGACAGGAACAGATACGCAGTATTTT.

As DNA, the CDR3 is TGTGCCAGCAGCGTAGAAGCGTTGGGGGGCAATGAGCAGTTCTTC. This sequence encodes CASSVEALGGNEQFF. This chain uses TRBV9 with TRBJ2-1; D possibly corresponds to TRBD2 (6 bases). CDR1 SGDLS and CDR2 YYNGEE come from the germline V gene. The ends were cut back, 0 bases at V and 6 bases at J, with 13 bases in the middle. This CDR3 contains 15 residues.